This T cell receptor beta chain was sequenced during a study of blood T cell repertoires in COVID-19. As for the study in general: Both acute and convalescent COVID-19 samples were obtained from the United States, Italy and Spain. T cells, B-cell-depleted T cells, or PBMCs supplied cDNA or gDNA.

V lost 2 bases and J lost 2; bases outside the gene matches: 8. CDR3 length: 17 residues. CDR1 is MDHEN, CDR2 SYDVKM, per germline. In the authors' methods: Estimation of nucleated cell counts relied on the amplification of reference gene primers. This table comes from immunoSEQ multiplex PCR, and its TCRdb copy is limited to in-frame clones, with some not included. Clone size and V and J calls were adopted from that table, with D and trimming inferred from the DNA. The sample gives about 310,000 clones, about nine tenths of which show up once; 1% is in the top ten. The clonotype was recovered from a middle-aged man with active or convalescent COVID-19. The specimen was peripheral blood. The chain combines TRBV28 with TRBJ2-5; TRBD1 agrees at 10 bases. The CDR3 reads CASSLPTGGLDQETQYF. CDR3 nucleotide sequence: TGTGCCAGCAGTTTACCGACAGGGGGCTTGGATCAAGAGACCCAGTACTTC.